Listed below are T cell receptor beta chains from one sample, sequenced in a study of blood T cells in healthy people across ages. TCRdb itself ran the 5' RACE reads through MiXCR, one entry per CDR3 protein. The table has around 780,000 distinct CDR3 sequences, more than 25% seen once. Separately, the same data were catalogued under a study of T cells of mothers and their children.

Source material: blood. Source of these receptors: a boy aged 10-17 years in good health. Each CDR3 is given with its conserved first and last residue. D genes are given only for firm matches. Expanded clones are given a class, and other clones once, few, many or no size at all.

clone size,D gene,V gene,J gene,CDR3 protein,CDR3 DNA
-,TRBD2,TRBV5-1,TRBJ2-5,CASNVLAGETQYF,TGCGCCAGCAACGTTCTAGCGGGAGAGACCCAGTACTTC
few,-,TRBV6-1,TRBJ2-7,CASSEGEGAHEQYF,TGTGCCAGCAGTGAAGGGGAGGGGGCTCACGAGCAGTACTTC
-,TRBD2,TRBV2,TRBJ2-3,CASSEGGLAGGRITQYF,TGTGCCAGCAGTGAAGGCGGACTAGCGGGGGGGCGTATTACGCAGTATTTT
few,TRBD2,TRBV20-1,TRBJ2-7,CSARDLAGTSYEQYF,TGCAGTGCTAGAGATCTAGCGGGGACCTCCTACGAGCAGTACTTC
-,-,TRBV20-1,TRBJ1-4,CSASGDSATNEKLFF,TGCAGTGCTAGCGGTGACAGCGCAACTAATGAAAAACTGTTTTTT
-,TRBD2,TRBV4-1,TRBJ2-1,CASSRLAGGLPYNEQFF,TGCGCCAGCAGCCGACTAGCGGGGGGGCTCCCCTACAATGAGCAGTTCTTC
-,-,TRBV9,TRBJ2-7,CASSRGGEYEQYF,TGTGCCAGCAGTAGGGGGGGAGAGTACGAGCAGTACTTC
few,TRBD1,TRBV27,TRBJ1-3,CASTLPGQGENTIYF,TGTGCCAGCACCCTGCCCGGACAGGGCGAGAACACCATATATTTT
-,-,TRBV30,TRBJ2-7,CAGSESPYEQYF,TGTGCCGGCTCAGAATCCCCCTACGAGCAGTACTTC
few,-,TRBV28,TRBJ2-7,CASSLQDTYEQYF,TGTGCCAGCAGCTTACAGGATACCTACGAGCAGTACTTC
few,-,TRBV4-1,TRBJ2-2,CASSQDARRELFF,TGCGCCAGCAGCCAAGATGCGAGAAGGGAGCTGTTTTTT
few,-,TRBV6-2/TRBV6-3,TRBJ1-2,CASRGFYGYTF,TGTGCCAGCAGGGGGTTTTATGGCTACACCTTC
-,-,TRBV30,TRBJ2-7,CAWSPGRSEQYF,TGTGCCTGGAGTCCGGGAAGGAGCGAGCAGTACTTC
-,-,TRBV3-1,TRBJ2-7,CASSLLRREQYF,TGTGCCAGCAGCCTCCTGAGGCGCGAGCAGTACTTC
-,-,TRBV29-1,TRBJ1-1,CSVLLNTEAFF,TGCAGCGTTCTTCTGAACACTGAAGCTTTCTTT
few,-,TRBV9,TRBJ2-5,CASSVAGVGQETQYF,TGTGCCAGCAGCGTAGCTGGAGTAGGACAAGAGACCCAGTACTTC
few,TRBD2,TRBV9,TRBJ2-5,CASSSNPGGETQYF,TGTGCCAGCAGCTCCAACCCGGGAGGGGAGACCCAGTACTTC
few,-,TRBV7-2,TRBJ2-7,CASSTRLVPYEQYF,TGTGCCAGCAGCACCCGACTAGTCCCCTACGAGCAGTACTTC
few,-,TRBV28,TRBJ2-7,CASSYREGSYEQYF,TGTGCCAGCAGCTACAGGGAGGGCTCCTACGAGCAGTACTTC
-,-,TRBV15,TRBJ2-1,CATSRVVSGISYNEQFF,TGTGCCACCAGCAGAGTGGTGAGCGGTATCTCCTACAATGAGCAGTTCTTC
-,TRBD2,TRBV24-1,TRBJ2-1,CATSDLTSGGSNEQFF,TGTGCCACCAGTGATCTTACTAGCGGGGGGTCGAATGAGCAGTTCTTC
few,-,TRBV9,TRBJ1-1,CASSPGVGLNTEAFF,TGTGCCAGCAGCCCGGGAGTAGGGTTGAACACTGAAGCTTTCTTT
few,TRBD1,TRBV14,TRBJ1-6,CASSQGGHPTF,TGTGCCAGCTCCCAGGGGGGCCATCCGACTTTT
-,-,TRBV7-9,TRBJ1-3,CASSSRQDSGNTIYF,TGTGCCAGCAGCTCCAGACAGGACTCTGGAAACACCATATATTTT
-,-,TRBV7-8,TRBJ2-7,CASSLDPRDGNEQYF,TGTGCCAGCAGCTTAGATCCCAGGGATGGCAACGAGCAGTACTTC
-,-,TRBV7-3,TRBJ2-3,CASSRDGLSTDTRYF,TGTGCCAGCAGTCGGGACGGTTTGTCCACAGATACGCGGTATTTT
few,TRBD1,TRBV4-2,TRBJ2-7,CASSHPATGTGINEQYF,TGTGCCAGCAGCCACCCTGCAACCGGGACAGGGATTAACGAGCAGTACTTC
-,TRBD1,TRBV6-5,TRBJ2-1,CASSLYRGGEQFF,TGTGCCAGCAGTCTATACAGGGGCGGTGAGCAGTTCTTC
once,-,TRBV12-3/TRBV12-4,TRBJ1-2,CASSLAREYGYTF,TGTGCCAGCAGTTTAGCGCGGGAATATGGCTACACCTTC